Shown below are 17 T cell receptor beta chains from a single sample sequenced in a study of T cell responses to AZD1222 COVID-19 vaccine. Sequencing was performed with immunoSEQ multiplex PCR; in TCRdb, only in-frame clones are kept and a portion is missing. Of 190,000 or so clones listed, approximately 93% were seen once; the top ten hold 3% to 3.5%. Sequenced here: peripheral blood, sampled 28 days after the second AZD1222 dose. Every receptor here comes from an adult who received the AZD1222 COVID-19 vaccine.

The CDR3: CATSAGGQPGELFF. In nucleotides, the CDR3 is TGTGCCACCAGTGCTGGGGGACAGCCCGGGGAGCTGTTTTTT. This chain joins TRBV24-1 and TRBJ2-2; 7 bases map to TRBD1. CDR3 length: 14 residues. Germline CDR1 and CDR2: KGHDR and SFDVKD. The V and J ends lost 5 bases and 6 bases, in that order; junction bases with no gene match: 5.

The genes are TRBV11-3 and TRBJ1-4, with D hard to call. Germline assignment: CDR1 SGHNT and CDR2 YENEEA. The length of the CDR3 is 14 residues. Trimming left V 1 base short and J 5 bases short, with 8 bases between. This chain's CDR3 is CASSLGLANEKLFF. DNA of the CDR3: TGTGCCAGCAGCTTAGGACTAGCGAATGAAAAACTGTTTTTT.

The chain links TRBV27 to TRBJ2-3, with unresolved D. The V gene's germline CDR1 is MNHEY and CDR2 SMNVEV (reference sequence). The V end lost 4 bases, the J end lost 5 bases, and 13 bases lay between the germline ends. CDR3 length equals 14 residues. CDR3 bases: TGTGCCAGCAGTTCCCTGAAGTCCCGAGATACGCAGTATTTT. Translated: CASSSLKSRDTQYF.

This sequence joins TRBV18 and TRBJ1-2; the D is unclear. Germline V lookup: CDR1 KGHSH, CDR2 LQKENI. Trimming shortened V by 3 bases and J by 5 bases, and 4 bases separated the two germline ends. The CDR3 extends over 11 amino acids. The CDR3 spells CASSPGYGYTF. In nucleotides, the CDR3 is TGTGCCAGCTCACCTGGGTATGGCTACACCTTC.

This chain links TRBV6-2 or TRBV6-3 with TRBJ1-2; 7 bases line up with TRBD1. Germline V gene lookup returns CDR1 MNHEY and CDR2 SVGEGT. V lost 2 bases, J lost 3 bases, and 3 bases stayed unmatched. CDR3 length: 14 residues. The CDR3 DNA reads TGTGCCAGCAGTTACGGGACAGCCCACTATGGCTACACCTTC. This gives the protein CASSYGTAHYGYTF.

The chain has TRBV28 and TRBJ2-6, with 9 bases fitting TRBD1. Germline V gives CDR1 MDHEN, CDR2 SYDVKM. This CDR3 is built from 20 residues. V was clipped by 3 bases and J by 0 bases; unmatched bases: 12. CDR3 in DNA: TGTGCCAGCAGTTTTACACTGAGAGGGACAGGGTACTCTGGGGCCAACGTCCTGACTTTC. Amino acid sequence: CASSFTLRGTGYSGANVLTF.

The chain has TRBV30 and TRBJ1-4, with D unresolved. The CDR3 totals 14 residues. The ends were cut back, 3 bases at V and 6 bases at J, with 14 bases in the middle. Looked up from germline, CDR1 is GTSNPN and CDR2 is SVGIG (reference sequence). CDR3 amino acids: CAWRSLGLDEKLFF. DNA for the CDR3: TGTGCCTGGAGGAGCTTAGGTCTGGATGAAAAACTGTTTTTT.

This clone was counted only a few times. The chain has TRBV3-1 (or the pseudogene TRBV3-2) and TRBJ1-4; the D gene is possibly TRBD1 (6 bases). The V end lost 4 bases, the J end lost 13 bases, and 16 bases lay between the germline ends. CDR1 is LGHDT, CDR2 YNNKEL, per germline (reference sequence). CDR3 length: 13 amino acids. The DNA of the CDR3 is TGTGCCAGCAGCCGACAGAGGGGGGAAGTACTGTTTTTT. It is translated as CASSRQRGEVLFF.

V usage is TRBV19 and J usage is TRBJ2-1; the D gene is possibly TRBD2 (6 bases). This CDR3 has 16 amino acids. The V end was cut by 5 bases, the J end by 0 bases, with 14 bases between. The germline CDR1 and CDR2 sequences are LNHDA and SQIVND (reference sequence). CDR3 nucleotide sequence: TGTGCCAGTAGTGTCCCCCGGGGGACCTCCTACAATGAGCAGTTCTTC. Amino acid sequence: CASSVPRGTSYNEQFF.

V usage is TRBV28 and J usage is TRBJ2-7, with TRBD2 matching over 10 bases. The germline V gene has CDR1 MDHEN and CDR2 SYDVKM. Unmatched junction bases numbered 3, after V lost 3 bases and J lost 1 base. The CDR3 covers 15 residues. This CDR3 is CASSFPSGSSYEQYF. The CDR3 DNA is TGTGCCAGCAGTTTCCCTAGCGGGAGTTCCTACGAGCAGTACTTC.

CDR3 DNA: TGTGCCAGCAGTCCACTAGCGTCCTCCTACGAGCAGTACTTC. Protein: CASSPLASSYEQYF. This rearrangement joins TRBV6-5 to TRBJ2-7, with 7 bases aligning to TRBD2. The CDR3 spans 14 residues. Germline trimming cut 5 bases from V and 0 bases from J; bases unmatched to any gene: 4. The germline gives CDR1 MNHEY, CDR2 SVGAGI.

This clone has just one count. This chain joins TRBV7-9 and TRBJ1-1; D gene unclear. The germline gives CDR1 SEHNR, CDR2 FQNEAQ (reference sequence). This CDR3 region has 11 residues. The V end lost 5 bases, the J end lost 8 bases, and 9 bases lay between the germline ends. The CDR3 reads CASSLRSEAFF. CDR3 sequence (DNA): TGTGCCAGCAGCCTCCGAAGCGAAGCTTTCTTT.

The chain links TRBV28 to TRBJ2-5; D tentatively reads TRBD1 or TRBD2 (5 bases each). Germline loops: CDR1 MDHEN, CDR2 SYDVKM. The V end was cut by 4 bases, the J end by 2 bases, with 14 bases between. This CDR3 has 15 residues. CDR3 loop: CASSSRRGAQETQYF. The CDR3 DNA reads TGTGCCAGCAGTTCCCGAAGGGGAGCTCAAGAGACCCAGTACTTC.

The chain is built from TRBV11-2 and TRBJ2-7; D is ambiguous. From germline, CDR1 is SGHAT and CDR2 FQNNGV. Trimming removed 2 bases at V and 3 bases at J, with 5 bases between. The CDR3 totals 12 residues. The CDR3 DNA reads TGTGCCAGCAGCTTATCGGGCTACGAGCAGTACTTC. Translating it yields CASSLSGYEQYF.

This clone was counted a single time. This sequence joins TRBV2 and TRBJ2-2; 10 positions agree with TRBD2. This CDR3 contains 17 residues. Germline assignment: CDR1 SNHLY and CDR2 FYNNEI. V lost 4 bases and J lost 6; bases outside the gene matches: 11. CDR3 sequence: CASSGTASGRGPGELFF. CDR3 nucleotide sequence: TGTGCCAGCAGTGGGACAGCTAGCGGGAGAGGGCCCGGGGAGCTGTTTTTT.

This CDR3 is CASWDRNYNEQFF. The DNA of the CDR3 is TGTGCCTCATGGGACAGAAATTACAATGAGCAGTTCTTC. The chain combines TRBV19 with TRBJ2-1, with 7 bases identical to TRBD1. The CDR3 has 13 amino acids. V shed 11 bases and J 4 bases; nucleotides not matched to a gene: 8. Germline V gene data show CDR1 as LNHDA and CDR2 as SQIVND (reference sequence).

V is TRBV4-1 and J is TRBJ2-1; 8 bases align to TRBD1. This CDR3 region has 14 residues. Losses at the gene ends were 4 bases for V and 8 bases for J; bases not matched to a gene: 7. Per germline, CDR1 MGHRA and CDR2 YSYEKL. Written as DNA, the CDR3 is TGCGCCAGCAGCCCTCGGACAGGGTCGGATGAGCAGTTCTTC. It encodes CASSPRTGSDEQFF.